This T cell receptor (beta chain) was identified in a study of T cell responses to AZD1222 COVID-19 vaccine. About the study: The analysis combined second doses at about 4 or about 12 weeks.

Study conclusions and caveats: Clonal diversity may have been underestimated, and the donors were mostly white British, with more females than males. There were repertoire samples only from the period after the peak T cell response. Within unmutated variant regions lay the reported targets of nearly half of spike-specific TCRs.

Clones were sequenced by immunoSEQ multiplex PCR, and TCRdb holds only the in-frame ones, with some missing. The repertoire holds about 210,000 clones, with over 80% as singletons. As concerns this clone: Its antigen is unidentified.

This TCR came from an adult in good health. The material sequenced was peripheral blood, taken on day 0 of AZD1222 vaccination.

The CDR3 spells CASSQSTELSGNTIYF. CDR3 bases: TGTGCCAGCAGCCAATCCACAGAACTCTCTGGAAACACCATATATTTT. The chain uses TRBV5-6 and TRBJ1-3; D is unclear. The CDR3 runs 16 residues. The V gene's germline CDR1 is SGHDT and CDR2 YYEEEE. Trimming shortened V by 4 bases and J by 0 bases, and 14 bases separated the two germline ends. Supplemented by reference TRBV5-6 and TRBJ1-3, the full variable domain reads DAGVTQSPTHLIKTRGQQVTLRCSPKSGHDTVSWYQQALGQGPQFIFQYYEEEERQRGNFPDRFSGHQFPNYSSELNVNALLLGDSALYLCASSQSTELSGNTIYFGEGSWLTVV.